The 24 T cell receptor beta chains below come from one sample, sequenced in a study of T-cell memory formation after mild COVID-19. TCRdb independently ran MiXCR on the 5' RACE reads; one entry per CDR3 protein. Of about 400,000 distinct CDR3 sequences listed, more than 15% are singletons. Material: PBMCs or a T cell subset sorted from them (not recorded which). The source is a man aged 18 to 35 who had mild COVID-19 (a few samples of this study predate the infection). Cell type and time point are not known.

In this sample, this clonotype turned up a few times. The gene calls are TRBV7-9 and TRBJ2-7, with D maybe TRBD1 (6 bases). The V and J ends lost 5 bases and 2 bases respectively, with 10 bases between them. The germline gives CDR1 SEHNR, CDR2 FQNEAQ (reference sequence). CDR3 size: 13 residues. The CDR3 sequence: CASSPRDTYEQYF. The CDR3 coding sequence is TGTGCCAGCAGCCCCCGGGACACCTACGAGCAGTACTTC.

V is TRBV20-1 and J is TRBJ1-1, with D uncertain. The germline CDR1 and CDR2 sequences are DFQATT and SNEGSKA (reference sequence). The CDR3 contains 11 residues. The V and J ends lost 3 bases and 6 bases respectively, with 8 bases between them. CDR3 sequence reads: CSASGRAEAFF. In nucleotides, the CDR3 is TGCAGTGCTAGTGGACGGGCTGAAGCTTTCTTT.

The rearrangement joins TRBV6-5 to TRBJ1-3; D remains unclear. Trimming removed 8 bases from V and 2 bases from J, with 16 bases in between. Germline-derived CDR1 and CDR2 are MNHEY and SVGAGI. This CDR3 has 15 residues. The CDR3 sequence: CASARAPAPGNTIYF. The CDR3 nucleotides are TGTGCCAGCGCCCGGGCCCCGGCCCCTGGAAACACCATATATTTT.

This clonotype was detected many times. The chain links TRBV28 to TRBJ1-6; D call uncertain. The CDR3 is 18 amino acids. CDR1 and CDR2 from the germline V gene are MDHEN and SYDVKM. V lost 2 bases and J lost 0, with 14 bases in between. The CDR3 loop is CASSLDLGLSSYNSPLHF. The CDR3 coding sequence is TGTGCCAGCAGTTTAGATCTGGGTTTGAGCTCCTATAATTCACCCCTCCACTTT.

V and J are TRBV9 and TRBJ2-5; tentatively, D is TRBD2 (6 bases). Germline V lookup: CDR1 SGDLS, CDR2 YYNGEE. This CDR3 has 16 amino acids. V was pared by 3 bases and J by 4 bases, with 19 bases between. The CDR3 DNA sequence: TGTGCCAGCAGCGGAGATTCGGGACTTGGGGGAGAGACCCAGTACTTC. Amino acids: CASSGDSGLGGETQYF.

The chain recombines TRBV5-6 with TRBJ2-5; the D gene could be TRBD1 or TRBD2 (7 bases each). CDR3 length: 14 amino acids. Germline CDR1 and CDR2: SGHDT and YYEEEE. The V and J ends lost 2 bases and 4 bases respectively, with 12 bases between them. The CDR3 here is CASSFRGGSETQYF. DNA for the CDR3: TGTGCCAGCAGCTTCAGGGGGGGCTCAGAGACCCAGTACTTC.

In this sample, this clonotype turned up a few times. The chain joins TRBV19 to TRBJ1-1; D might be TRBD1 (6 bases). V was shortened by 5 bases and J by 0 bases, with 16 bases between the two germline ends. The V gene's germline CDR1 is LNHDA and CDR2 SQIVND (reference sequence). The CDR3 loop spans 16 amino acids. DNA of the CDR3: TGTGCCAGTAGTTCTCCGGGCGGGGGCCTGAACACTGAAGCTTTCTTT. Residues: CASSSPGGGLNTEAFF.

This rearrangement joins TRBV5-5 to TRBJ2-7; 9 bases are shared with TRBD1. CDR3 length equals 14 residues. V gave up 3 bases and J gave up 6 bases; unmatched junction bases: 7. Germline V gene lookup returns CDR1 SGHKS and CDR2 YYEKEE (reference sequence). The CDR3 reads CASSSYRDRAEQYV. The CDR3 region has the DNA TGTGCCAGCAGCTCCTACCGGGACAGGGCCGAGCAGTACGTC.

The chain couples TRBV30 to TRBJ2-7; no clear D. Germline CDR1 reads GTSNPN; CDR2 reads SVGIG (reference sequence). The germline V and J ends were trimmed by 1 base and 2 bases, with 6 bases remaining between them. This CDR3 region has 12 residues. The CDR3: CAWSGGPYEQYF. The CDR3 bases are TGTGCCTGGAGTGGAGGCCCCTACGAGCAGTACTTC.

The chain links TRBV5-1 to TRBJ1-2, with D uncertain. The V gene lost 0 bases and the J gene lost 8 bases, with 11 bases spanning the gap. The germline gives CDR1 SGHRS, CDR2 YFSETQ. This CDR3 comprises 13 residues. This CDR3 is CASSLDSERGYTF. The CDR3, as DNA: TGCGCCAGCAGCTTGGACAGTGAGAGGGGCTACACCTTC.

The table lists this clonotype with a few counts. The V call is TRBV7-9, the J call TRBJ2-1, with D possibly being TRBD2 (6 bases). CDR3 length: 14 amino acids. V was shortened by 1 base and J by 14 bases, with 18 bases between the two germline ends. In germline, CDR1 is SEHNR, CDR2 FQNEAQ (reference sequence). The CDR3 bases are TGTGCCAGCAGCTTAGTCGGGGGTCCACTCCTTGAGTTCTTC. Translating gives CASSLVGGPLLEFF.

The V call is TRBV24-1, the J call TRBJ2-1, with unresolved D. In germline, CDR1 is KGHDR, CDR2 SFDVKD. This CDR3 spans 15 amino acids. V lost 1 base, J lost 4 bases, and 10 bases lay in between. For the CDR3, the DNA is TGTGCCACCAGTGATTTTCCTTCACAGTACAATGAGCAGTTCTTC. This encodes CATSDFPSQYNEQFF.

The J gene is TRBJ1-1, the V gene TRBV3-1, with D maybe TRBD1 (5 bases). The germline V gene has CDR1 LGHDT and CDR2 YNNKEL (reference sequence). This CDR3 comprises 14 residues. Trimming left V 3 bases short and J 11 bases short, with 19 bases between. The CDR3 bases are TGTGCCAGCAGCCATCTGGGGGTCGACCTCGGGGCTTTCTTT. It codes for CASSHLGVDLGAFF.

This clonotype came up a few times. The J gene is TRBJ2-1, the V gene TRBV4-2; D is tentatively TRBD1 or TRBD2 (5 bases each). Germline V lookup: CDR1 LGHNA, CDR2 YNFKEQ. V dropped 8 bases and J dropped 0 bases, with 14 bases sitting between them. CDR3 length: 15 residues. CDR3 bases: TGTGCCAGCCGCCCCCCAGGGAGCTCCTACAATGAGCAGTTCTTC. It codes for CASRPPGSSYNEQFF.

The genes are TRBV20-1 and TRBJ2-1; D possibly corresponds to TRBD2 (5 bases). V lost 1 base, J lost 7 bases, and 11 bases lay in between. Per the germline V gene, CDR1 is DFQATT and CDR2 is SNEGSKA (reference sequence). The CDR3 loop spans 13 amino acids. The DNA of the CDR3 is TGCAGTGCTAGAGCGGGGATTGGGAATGAGCAGTTCTTC. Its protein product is CSARAGIGNEQFF.

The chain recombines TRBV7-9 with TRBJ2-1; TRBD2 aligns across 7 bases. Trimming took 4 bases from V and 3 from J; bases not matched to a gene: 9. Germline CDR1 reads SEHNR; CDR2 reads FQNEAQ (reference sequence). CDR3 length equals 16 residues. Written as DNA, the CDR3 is TGTGCCAGCAGCTCCCTCCGCTGGGGGGGCTACAATGAGCAGTTCTTC. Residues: CASSSLRWGGYNEQFF.

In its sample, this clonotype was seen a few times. Here the CDR3 reads CASSLSAMNTEAFF. The DNA of the CDR3 is TGTGCCAGCAGTCTGTCTGCCATGAACACTGAAGCTTTCTTT. The chain joins TRBV7-9 to TRBJ1-1; D gene unclear. This CDR3 comprises 14 residues. Germline lookup yields CDR1 SEHNR and CDR2 FQNEAQ (reference sequence). Trimming pared 6 bases from V and 0 bases from J, leaving 11 bases between.

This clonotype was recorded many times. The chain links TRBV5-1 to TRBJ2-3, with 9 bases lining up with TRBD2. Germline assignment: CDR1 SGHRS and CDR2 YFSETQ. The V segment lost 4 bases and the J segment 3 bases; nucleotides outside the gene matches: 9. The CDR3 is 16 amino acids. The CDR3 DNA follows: TGCGCCAGCAGCACCTCCTTAGCGGGGGTAACAGATACGCAGTATTTT. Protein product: CASSTSLAGVTDTQYF.

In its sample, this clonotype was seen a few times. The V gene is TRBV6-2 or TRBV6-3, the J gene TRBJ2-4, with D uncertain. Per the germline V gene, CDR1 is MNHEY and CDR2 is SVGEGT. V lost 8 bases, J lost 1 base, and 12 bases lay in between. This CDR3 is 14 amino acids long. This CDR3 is CASSRFTAKNIQYF. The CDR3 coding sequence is TGTGCCAGCTCCCGATTCACGGCCAAAAACATTCAGTACTTC.

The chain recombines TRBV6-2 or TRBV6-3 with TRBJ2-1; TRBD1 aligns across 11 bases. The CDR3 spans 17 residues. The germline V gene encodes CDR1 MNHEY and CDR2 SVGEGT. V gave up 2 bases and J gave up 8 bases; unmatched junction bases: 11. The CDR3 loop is CASSYGDRGIYSHEQFF. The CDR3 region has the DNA TGTGCCAGCAGTTACGGGGACAGGGGGATCTATTCTCATGAGCAGTTCTTC.

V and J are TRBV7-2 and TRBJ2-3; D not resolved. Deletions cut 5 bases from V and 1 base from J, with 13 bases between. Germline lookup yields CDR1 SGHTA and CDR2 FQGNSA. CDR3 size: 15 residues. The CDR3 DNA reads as TGTGCCAGCAGCCTGCGCGCCGGTCGCACAGATACGCAGTATTTT. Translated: CASSLRAGRTDTQYF.

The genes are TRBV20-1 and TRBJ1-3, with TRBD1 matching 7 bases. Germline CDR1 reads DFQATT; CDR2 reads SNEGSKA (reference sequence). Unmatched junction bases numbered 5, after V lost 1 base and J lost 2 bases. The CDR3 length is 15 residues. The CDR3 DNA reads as TGCAGTGCTAGAGGAGCGGGACAGCCTGGAAACACCATATATTTT. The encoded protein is CSARGAGQPGNTIYF.

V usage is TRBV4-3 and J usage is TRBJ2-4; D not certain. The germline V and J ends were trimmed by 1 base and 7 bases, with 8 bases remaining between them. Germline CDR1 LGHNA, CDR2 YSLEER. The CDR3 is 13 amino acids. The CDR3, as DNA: TGCGCCAGCAGCCAAGGCCGGATGAACATTCAGTACTTC. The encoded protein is CASSQGRMNIQYF.

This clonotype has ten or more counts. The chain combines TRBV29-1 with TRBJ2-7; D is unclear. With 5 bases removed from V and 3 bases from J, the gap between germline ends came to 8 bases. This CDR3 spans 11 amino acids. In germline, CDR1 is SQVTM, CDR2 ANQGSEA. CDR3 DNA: TGCAGCGTTAGTCAGAACTACGAGCAGTACTTC. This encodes CSVSQNYEQYF.